The next 32 T cell receptor beta chains were all read from a single sample in a study of T cells in Graves' hyperthyroidism and ophthalmopathy (dated by TCRdb to the late 2010s). Receptor libraries were prepared by multiplex PCR. Reads for this sample came from an Illumina HiSeq 2000. The TCR beta CDR3 regions were amplified from RNA transcripts. The TCR CDR3 was subjected to a first round of RT-PCR using the HTBI primer set and the Qiagen OneStep RT-PCR kit. TCRdb applied fastp at Q25 and MiXCR to the public reads, then kept only in-frame beta chains. Every entry covers one CDR3 protein and lists the most common genes and DNA from its rows. A total of more than 300,000 distinct CDR3 sequences appear in this sample, about a sixth of them only once. The top ten clonotypes cover around a third of the sample. The specimen was blood. The source is a woman in her thirties with Graves' hyperthyroidism that later progressed to Graves' ophthalmopathy.

This clonotype has a count of ten or more. The genes are TRBV28 and TRBJ1-2, with D perhaps matching TRBD1 (5 bases). The V gene's germline CDR1 is MDHEN and CDR2 SYDVKM. Deletions cut 3 bases from V and 6 bases from J, with 14 bases between. The CDR3 consists of 14 residues. This CDR3 reads CASSFGGVRDGYTF. Here the CDR3 DNA reads TGTGCCAGCAGTTTTGGGGGGGTAAGGGATGGCTACACCTTC.

This clonotype appeared many times. At one boundary the junction diverges from the germline segment, which might be a read error. V usage is TRBV4-1 and J usage is TRBJ1-1, with TRBD1 matching over 8 bases. The CDR3 extends over 14 amino acids. Germline loops: CDR1 MGHRA, CDR2 YSYEKL. CDR3 DNA: TGCGCCAGCAGTCAAGACAGGGGTGATCCTGAAGCTTTCTTT. The encoded protein is CASSQDRGDPEAFF.

This chain joins TRBV28 and TRBJ2-5, with TRBD1 matching over 7 bases. The CDR3 contains 13 residues. Germline V gene data show CDR1 as MDHEN and CDR2 as SYDVKM. V dropped 7 bases and J dropped 5; count of bases not matched to a gene: 7. CDR3 DNA: TGTGCCAGCATCCCAGGGGGTTCGGAGACCCAGTACTTC. Encoded protein: CASIPGGSETQYF.

Many counts were recorded for this clonotype. The chain joins TRBV10-2 to TRBJ2-5; tentatively, D is TRBD1 or TRBD2 (6 bases each). Between the trimmed V and J ends, which lost 4 bases and 5 bases, there was a span of 8 bases. This CDR3 is built from 12 residues. CDR1 WSHSY and CDR2 SAAADI come from the germline V gene. The CDR3 DNA sequence: TGCGCCAGCAGTGCGGGGGCGGAGACCCAGTACTTC. Translated, it gives CASSAGAETQYF.

This chain uses TRBV7-9 with TRBJ2-3; D is ambiguous. CDR1 is SEHNR, CDR2 FQNEAQ, per germline (reference sequence). The CDR3 extends over 16 amino acids. Trimming took off 5 bases at V and 2 bases at J, with 17 bases between the two ends. The CDR3 is CASSPQNNPYTDTQYF. CDR3 nucleotide sequence: TGTGCCAGCAGCCCCCAGAACAACCCCTACACAGATACGCAGTATTTT. The variable domain in full, with the rest retrieved from reference TRBV7-9 and TRBJ2-3, is DTGVSQNPRHKITKRGQNVTFRCDPISEHNRLYWYRQTLGQGPEFLTYFQNEAQLEKSRLLSDRFSAERPKGSFSTLEIQRTEQGDSAMYLCASSPQNNPYTDTQYFGPGTRLTVL.

There are many counts of this clonotype. The chain carries TRBV30 and TRBJ1-1, with TRBD1 as a possible D gene (6 bases). CDR3 length equals 14 residues. Germline V gene lookup returns CDR1 GTSNPN and CDR2 SVGIG (reference sequence). Trimming cost V 6 bases and J 6 bases, with 20 bases left between them. The CDR3 DNA follows: TGTGCCTGTGGTCGGGGGGCCGGCTGGGCTGAAGCTTTCTTT. Translated, it gives CACGRGAGWAEAFF. The entire variable domain, with the rest obtained from reference TRBV30 and TRBJ1-1, is as follows: SQTIHQWPATLVQPVGSPLSLECTVEGTSNPNLYWYRQAAGRGLQLLFYSVGIGQISSEVPQNLSASRPQDRQFILSSKKLLLSDSGFYLCACGRGAGWAEAFFGQGTRLTVV.

This clonotype showed up many times. The gene calls are TRBV20-1 and TRBJ1-2; TRBD1 might be the D (5 bases). Germline V gives CDR1 DFQATT, CDR2 SNEGSKA (reference sequence). This CDR3 spans 16 amino acids. V lost 5 bases and J lost 8, with 27 bases in between. The CDR3 reads CSAYRLHRTLHGGYTF. For the CDR3, the DNA is TGCAGTGCTTACAGACTCCACAGGACCCTCCATGGGGGCTACACCTTC.

This clonotype has a count of ten or more. The V call is TRBV11-2, the J call TRBJ2-5; weak D call: TRBD1 (5 bases). The V end lost 1 base, the J end lost 7 bases, and 13 bases lay between the germline ends. Germline V gives CDR1 SGHAT, CDR2 FQNNGV. This CDR3 spans 14 amino acids. The CDR3 coding sequence is TGTGCCAGCAGCTTAGCTCCAGGGCAGGTGACCCAGTACTTC. Translated, it gives CASSLAPGQVTQYF. The entire variable domain, with the rest obtained from reference TRBV11-2 and TRBJ2-5, is as follows: EAGVAQSPRYKIIEKRQSVAFWCNPISGHATLYWYQQILGQGPKLLIQFQNNGVVDDSQLPKDRFSAERLKGVDSTLKIQPAKLEDSAVYLCASSLAPGQVTQYFGPGTRLLVL.

This clonotype appeared many times. CDR3 DNA sequence: TGTGCCAGCAGTGAAGCTACGGATCTTAGGCCCCAGCATTTT. It is translated as CASSEATDLRPQHF. The chain uses TRBV6-1 and TRBJ1-5; no reliable D call. There are 14 residues in the CDR3. Per germline, CDR1 MNHNS and CDR2 SASEGT. V was pared by 0 bases and J by 9 bases, with 12 bases between.

This clonotype was seen repeatedly, ten times or more. The chain joins TRBV29-1 to TRBJ2-1; 14 bases agree with TRBD2. The CDR3 totals 12 residues. From germline, CDR1 is SQVTM and CDR2 ANQGSEA. In nucleotides, the CDR3 is TGCAGTGGACTAGCGGGGGGCAATGAGCAGTTCTTC. Protein: CSGLAGGNEQFF.

In this sample, this clonotype turned up many times. This chain connects TRBV7-9 to TRBJ1-2; D is unresolved. The CDR3 length is 15 residues. V was pared by 5 bases and J by 4 bases, with 17 bases between. The germline V gene encodes CDR1 SEHNR and CDR2 FQNEAQ (reference sequence). In DNA form, the CDR3 reads TGTGCCAGCAGCGCGAGGACGAACGGTGCCTATGGCTACACCTTC. This sequence encodes CASSARTNGAYGYTF.

This rearrangement joins TRBV18 to TRBJ1-2; D is unresolved. The CDR3 consists of 15 residues. The V and J ends lost 10 bases and 2 bases respectively, with 20 bases between them. Looked up from germline, CDR1 is KGHSH and CDR2 is LQKENI. For the CDR3, the DNA is TGTGCCATCTCCCCCGGGATCCGAGAGAACTATGGCTACACCTTC. This encodes CAISPGIRENYGYTF.

This clonotype was seen only a few times. The chain has TRBV5-1 and TRBJ1-6, with D uncertain. CDR3 length: 14 amino acids. Germline V CDR1 and CDR2: SGHRS, YFSETQ. V was cut by 0 bases and J by 8 bases, with 9 bases left in between. CDR3 DNA: TGCGCCAGCAGCTTGGCCCAGGAGTATTCACCCCTCCACTTT. This codes for CASSLAQEYSPLHF.

This clonotype was recorded many times. The chain links TRBV3-1 to TRBJ2-1, with D perhaps matching TRBD2 (5 bases). Trimming cost V 3 bases and J 5 bases, with 14 bases left between them. Germline V gene sequence: CDR1 LGHDT, CDR2 YNNKEL (reference sequence). The CDR3 length is 15 residues. CDR3 amino acids: CASSHTEGSDNEQFF. In nucleotides, the CDR3 is TGTGCCAGCAGCCATACAGAGGGTAGCGACAATGAGCAGTTCTTC.

Comments on this clonotype: This CDR3 is missing its conserved last phenylalanine or tryptophan, likely due to a read error. The rearrangement links TRBV6-5 to TRBJ2-7; 8 bases agree with TRBD1. The J segment lost 2 bases and the V segment lost 2 bases, leaving 2 bases of the junction unmatched. Germline lookup yields CDR1 MNHEY and CDR2 SVGAGI. This CDR3 region has 14 residues. For the CDR3, the DNA is TGTGCCAGCAGTTACCGGGACAGGACCTACGAGCAGTACCTC. This encodes CASSYRDRTYEQYL.

The table lists this clonotype with a few counts. The CDR3 nucleotides read TGTGCCAGCAGCTTGGACGAGGGGGCTTCGTTCATGAACACTGAAGCTTTCTTT. Residues: CASSLDEGASFMNTEAFF. This chain links TRBV5-6 with TRBJ1-1; 7 bases align to TRBD1. Trimming removed 0 bases from V and 0 bases from J; junction bases left unmatched: 11. Germline V CDR1 and CDR2: SGHDT, YYEEEE. The CDR3 has 18 residues. Full variable domain (remainder filled in from reference TRBV5-6 and TRBJ1-1): DAGVTQSPTHLIKTRGQQVTLRCSPKSGHDTVSWYQQALGQGPQFIFQYYEEEERQRGNFPDRFSGHQFPNYSSELNVNALLLGDSALYLCASSLDEGASFMNTEAFFGQGTRLTVV.

In its sample, this clonotype was seen many times. The V call is TRBV2, the J call TRBJ1-2; 8 nucleotides align to TRBD1. Germline V gene lookup returns CDR1 SNHLY and CDR2 FYNNEI. CDR3 length: 14 amino acids. The V gene end was trimmed by 5 bases and the J gene end by 7 bases; junction bases not matched to a gene: 9. The CDR3, as DNA: TGTGCCAGCAGTCAAACCGGGACAGGCCGTGGCTACACCTTC. It translates to CASSQTGTGRGYTF.

This clonotype was seen many times. The chain joins TRBV5-1 to TRBJ2-3; 11 bases are shared with TRBD2. This CDR3 spans 15 amino acids. CDR1 is SGHRS, CDR2 YFSETQ, per germline. V dropped 0 bases and J dropped 3; count of bases not matched to a gene: 0. The CDR3 coding sequence is TGCGCCAGCAGCTTGGGACTAGCGGGAACAGATACGCAGTATTTT. Translating it yields CASSLGLAGTDTQYF.

This clonotype was detected many times. The rearrangement uses TRBV28 and TRBJ1-5, with D uncertain. This CDR3 comprises 13 residues. Germline V gene data show CDR1 as MDHEN and CDR2 as SYDVKM. Trimming shortened V by 7 bases and J by 2 bases, and 9 bases separated the two germline ends. The CDR3 bases are TGTGCCAGCACGCCCGGGGGCAATCAGCCCCAGCATTTT. Its translation is CASTPGGNQPQHF.

On this clonotype itself: Given a much more abundant clone one base away, this may be a read error. The chain links TRBV6-9 to TRBJ1-1; the D is unclear. The V gene's germline CDR1 is MNHGY and CDR2 SVAAGI. The CDR3 is 13 residues long. In nucleotides, the CDR3 is TGTGTCAGCAGTTTCCGAATGAACACTGAAGCTTTCTTT. This sequence encodes CVSSFRMNTEAFF.

This clonotype was seen many times. This chain links TRBV29-1 with TRBJ2-3, with a tentative D call TRBD2 (6 bases). Trimming shortened V by 6 bases and J by 2 bases, and 18 bases separated the two germline ends. CDR3 length: 15 residues. Looked up from germline, CDR1 is SQVTM and CDR2 is ANQGSEA. The CDR3 loop is CSVWGGDDSTDTQYF. The CDR3 region has the DNA TGCAGCGTGTGGGGCGGGGACGATTCCACAGATACGCAGTATTTT.

Ten or more counts support this clonotype. V usage is TRBV12-3 or TRBV12-4 and J usage is TRBJ2-7; D possibly corresponds to TRBD2 (5 bases). The CDR3 covers 16 residues. Trimming stripped 3 bases from V and 6 bases from J, with 21 bases between. CDR3: CASSFGWASSRPEQYF. As DNA, the CDR3 is TGTGCCAGCAGTTTTGGTTGGGCTAGCTCCCGTCCCGAGCAGTACTTC.

This clonotype was seen at least ten times. In DNA, the CDR3 is TGTGCCAGCAGCTTGGCCGGGACAGGGCGGGAGCAGTACTTC. It specifies CASSLAGTGREQYF. The chain joins TRBV5-4 to TRBJ2-7; 9 positions match TRBD1. V shed 0 bases and J 7 bases; nucleotides not matched to a gene: 5. This CDR3 comprises 14 residues. Germline values: CDR1 SGHNT, CDR2 YYREEE (reference sequence).

This clonotype was picked up many times. The CDR3, as DNA: TGTGCCAGCAGCGTAAAGGGGTTCCCCTACAATGAGCAGTTCTTC. This codes for CASSVKGFPYNEQFF. The chain links TRBV9 to TRBJ2-1; TRBD1 might be the D (5 bases). This CDR3 comprises 15 residues. V dropped 1 base and J dropped 2 bases, with 10 bases sitting between them. Germline assignment: CDR1 SGDLS and CDR2 YYNGEE. Variable domain in full (rest from reference TRBV9 and TRBJ2-1): DSGVTQTPKHLITATGQRVTLRCSPRSGDLSVYWYQQSLDQGLQFLIQYYNGEERAKGNILERFSAQQFPDLHSELNLSSLELGDSALYFCASSVKGFPYNEQFFGPGTRLTVL.

This sequence joins TRBV9 and TRBJ2-3, with TRBD2 matching over 7 bases. Germline trimming cut 0 bases from V and 7 bases from J; bases unmatched to any gene: 11. CDR3 length: 16 amino acids. The germline CDR1 and CDR2 sequences are SGDLS and YYNGEE. The CDR3 region is CASSVAPRGDAYTQYF. The DNA of the CDR3 is TGTGCCAGCAGCGTAGCTCCTCGGGGGGACGCGTATACGCAGTATTTT.

In DNA form, the CDR3 reads TGTGCCAGCAGCCCATGGAGGGTGCCTAATAATGAGCAGTTCTTC. Its protein product is CASSPWRVPNNEQFF. The chain recombines TRBV5-4 with TRBJ2-1, with D maybe TRBD2 (6 bases). The CDR3 consists of 15 residues. V was shortened by 4 bases and J by 7 bases, with 18 bases between the two germline ends. Per the germline V gene, CDR1 is SGHNT and CDR2 is YYREEE (reference sequence).

The table lists this clonotype with a few counts. This rearrangement joins TRBV20-1 to TRBJ1-4; unclear D gene. With 6 bases removed from V and 3 bases from J, the gap between germline ends came to 8 bases. The CDR3 length is 12 residues. The germline CDR1 and CDR2 sequences are DFQATT and SNEGSKA (reference sequence). The CDR3 DNA reads as TGCAGTGCCCCCGCGCCTAATGAAAAACTGTTTTTT. It codes for CSAPAPNEKLFF.

This clonotype was counted at least ten times. CDR3 amino acids: CSVVMNTEAFF. DNA for the CDR3: TGCAGCGTTGTCATGAACACTGAAGCTTTCTTT. The rearrangement joins TRBV29-1 to TRBJ1-1; D is uncertain. The CDR3 loop spans 11 amino acids. Trimming shortened V by 4 bases and J by 0 bases, and 3 bases separated the two germline ends. Germline V gene data show CDR1 as SQVTM and CDR2 as ANQGSEA.

V usage is TRBV12-3 or TRBV12-4 and J usage is TRBJ2-7; 8 positions agree with TRBD1. The J segment lost 2 bases and the V segment lost 6 bases, leaving 6 bases of the junction unmatched. The CDR3 runs 14 residues. The CDR3 region is CASSLTGAPYEQYF. The CDR3 DNA reads TGTGCCAGCAGCTTGACAGGGGCACCCTACGAGCAGTACTTC.

This clonotype has only a few counts. The chain couples TRBV10-2 to TRBJ2-5; D remains unclear. Trimming took off 8 bases at V and 7 bases at J, with 17 bases between the two ends. Germline CDR1 is WSHSY and CDR2 is SAAADI. This CDR3 has 13 amino acids. The CDR3 loop is CASRELTVGTQYF. The CDR3 region has the DNA TGCGCCAGCCGCGAATTAACCGTCGGGACCCAGTACTTC.

This clonotype occurred a few times. V and J are TRBV11-2 and TRBJ1-1; D gene unclear. CDR3 length: 14 amino acids. Germline values: CDR1 SGHAT, CDR2 FQNNGV. The ends were cut back, 3 bases at V and 7 bases at J, with 15 bases in the middle. CDR3 loop: CASSFPRTDHEAFF. The CDR3 bases are TGTGCCAGCAGCTTCCCGAGGACGGATCATGAAGCTTTCTTT.

The table lists this clonotype with many counts. The CDR3 sequence: CASLGDNQPQHF. The CDR3, as DNA: TGTGCCAGCCTGGGGGATAATCAGCCCCAGCATTTT. The J gene is TRBJ1-5, the V gene TRBV2; TRBD1 is a possible D gene (5 bases). Germline-derived CDR1 and CDR2 are SNHLY and FYNNEI. The V end was cut by 8 bases, the J end by 4 bases, with 9 bases between. This CDR3 is 12 amino acids long.